The source of this T cell receptor (beta chain) is a study of cytomegalovirus exposure and HLA in healthy donors. Study background: Of all 400 or so donors who were genotyped, about 80% belonged to the Caucasian-associated ancestry cluster.

The CDR3 is 15 residues long. The germline gives CDR1 ENHRY, CDR2 SYGVKD. V trimming: 0 bases; J trimming: 3 bases; junction bases outside the gene matches: 4. PCR used 60 Vbeta primers and 13 Jbeta primers. Using immunoSEQ multiplex PCR, the repertoire was profiled, and TCRdb retains in-frame clones only, with some absent. The table lists 85,000 to 100,000 clones, 86% of them singletons, with about a tenth in the top ten. Findings and caveats of the study: Some V segments could not be told apart, so they were left out, TRBV6-2 and TRBV6-3 among them. As was reported, the HLA-A and HLA-B alleles of most subjects were accurately predicted from TCR beta sequences.

Details on this clone: Its antigen remains unknown.

This sequence was found in a man aged 30-40 years in good health and CMV-seropositive. V gene TRBV10-3 combines with J gene TRBJ2-7; TRBD1 agrees at 8 bases. Input material: PBMCs. CDR3 loop: CAISESRGHLYEQYF. The CDR3 nucleotides read TGTGCCATCAGTGAGTCCAGGGGGCACCTCTACGAGCAGTACTTC.